A selection of T cell receptor beta chains follows, all from one sample in a study of blood T cell repertoires in COVID-19. Produced via immunoSEQ multiplex PCR; TCRdb's table is partial and in-frame only. The table shows about half a million clones, with over 75% occurring only once. The specimen sequenced was peripheral blood. These receptors were collected from a human donor in a cohort sampled during active COVID-19. CDR3s include the opening cysteine and the closing phenylalanine or tryptophan. The order of the fields is D gene, J gene, CDR3 length, clone size, V gene, CDR3 protein, CDR3 DNA. The D gene is left open where the match is weak. Only part of the rows carry a size: once, few, many, or a class if the clone is expanded.

d_gene: .
j_gene: TRBJ1-2
len: 13
abundance: .
v_gene: TRBV5-6
CDR3aa: CASSPSGEYGYTF
CDR3nt: TGTGCCAGCAGCCCTTCGGGGGAGTATGGCTACACCTTC

d_gene: TRBD1
j_gene: TRBJ2-7
len: 15
abundance: .
v_gene: TRBV9
CDR3aa: CASSRGQAILYEQYF
CDR3nt: TGTGCCAGCAGCCGAGGACAGGCGATTCTCTACGAGCAGTACTTC

d_gene: TRBD1
j_gene: TRBJ1-6
len: 14
abundance: .
v_gene: TRBV5-1
CDR3aa: CATASGTGNSPLHF
CDR3nt: TGCGCCACCGCAAGCGGGACAGGGAATTCACCCCTCCACTTT

d_gene: .
j_gene: TRBJ1-2
len: 12
abundance: .
v_gene: TRBV5-8
CDR3aa: CASSFQNYGYTF
CDR3nt: TGTGCCAGCAGCTTTCAAAACTATGGCTACACCTTC

d_gene: TRBD1
j_gene: TRBJ1-1
len: 17
abundance: .
v_gene: TRBV28
CDR3aa: CASRDLDRVSMNTEAFF
CDR3nt: TGTGCCAGCAGAGACCTCGACAGGGTTAGTATGAACACTGAAGCTTTCTTT

d_gene: TRBD2
j_gene: TRBJ2-1
len: 15
abundance: .
v_gene: TRBV7-2
CDR3aa: CASSPPGLAFDEQFF
CDR3nt: TGTGCCAGCAGCCCGCCGGGACTAGCTTTTGATGAGCAGTTCTTC

d_gene: TRBD2
j_gene: TRBJ2-1
len: 15
abundance: once
v_gene: TRBV3-1/TRBV3-2
CDR3aa: CASSQGSGSHNEQFF
CDR3nt: TGTGCCAGCAGCCAAGGTAGCGGGAGTCACAATGAGCAGTTCTTC

d_gene: TRBD1
j_gene: TRBJ2-2
len: 19
abundance: .
v_gene: TRBV7-8
CDR3aa: CASSLARDRGDTNTGELFF
CDR3nt: TGTGCCAGCAGCTTAGCGAGGGACAGGGGAGATACGAACACCGGGGAGCTGTTTTTT

d_gene: .
j_gene: TRBJ2-1
len: 17
abundance: .
v_gene: TRBV7-3
CDR3aa: CASSPPGAGRTYNEQFF
CDR3nt: TGTGCCAGCAGCCCACCGGGTGCGGGACGGACCTACAATGAGCAGTTCTTC

d_gene: TRBD1
j_gene: TRBJ1-2
len: 18
abundance: .
v_gene: TRBV6-2/TRBV6-3
CDR3aa: CASSHQGGTGGAGYGYTF
CDR3nt: TGTGCCAGCAGTCACCAGGGCGGGACAGGGGGAGCGGGGTATGGCTACACCTTC

d_gene: .
j_gene: TRBJ2-1
len: 15
abundance: once
v_gene: TRBV5-8
CDR3aa: CASPRLRGSYNEQFF
CDR3nt: TGTGCCAGCCCCCGATTAAGGGGCTCCTACAATGAGCAGTTCTTC

d_gene: .
j_gene: TRBJ2-2
len: 11
abundance: once
v_gene: TRBV20-1
CDR3aa: CSALSQEELFF
CDR3nt: TGCAGTGCTTTATCCCAGGAGGAGCTGTTTTTT

d_gene: .
j_gene: TRBJ2-5
len: 13
abundance: .
v_gene: TRBV28
CDR3aa: CASRQGGQETQYF
CDR3nt: TGTGCCAGCAGACAGGGAGGGCAAGAGACCCAGTACTTC

d_gene: .
j_gene: TRBJ1-5
len: 14
abundance: .
v_gene: TRBV2
CDR3aa: CASSRGLADQPQHF
CDR3nt: TGTGCCAGCAGTAGGGGCTTAGCGGATCAGCCCCAGCATTTT

d_gene: TRBD2
j_gene: TRBJ2-7
len: 15
abundance: .
v_gene: TRBV7-3
CDR3aa: CASSLTSGSSYEQYF
CDR3nt: TGTGCCAGCAGCCTGACTAGCGGAAGCTCCTACGAGCAGTACTTC

d_gene: .
j_gene: TRBJ2-7
len: 11
abundance: .
v_gene: TRBV20-1
CDR3aa: CSARIDPEQYF
CDR3nt: TGCAGTGCTAGAATAGATCCCGAGCAGTACTTC

d_gene: .
j_gene: TRBJ1-4
len: 17
abundance: .
v_gene: TRBV7-9
CDR3aa: CASSYPRGAGTNEKLFF
CDR3nt: TGTGCCAGCAGCTATCCCCGCGGGGCAGGCACTAATGAAAAACTGTTTTTT

d_gene: TRBD2
j_gene: TRBJ2-4
len: 17
abundance: few
v_gene: TRBV4-1
CDR3aa: CASSHPLAGRAKNIQYF
CDR3nt: TGCGCCAGCAGCCACCCCCTAGCGGGACGAGCCAAAAACATTCAGTACTTC

d_gene: TRBD1
j_gene: TRBJ1-5
len: 15
abundance: once
v_gene: TRBV30
CDR3aa: CAWSYSRGLGQPQHF
CDR3nt: TGTGCCTGGAGTTACTCCAGGGGGCTCGGACAGCCCCAGCATTTT

d_gene: TRBD2
j_gene: TRBJ2-7
len: 15
abundance: .
v_gene: TRBV6-1
CDR3aa: CASSEGGGGFYEQYF
CDR3nt: TGTGCCAGCAGTGAAGGTGGGGGGGGATTCTACGAGCAGTACTTC

d_gene: TRBD1
j_gene: TRBJ1-1
len: 16
abundance: .
v_gene: TRBV7-3
CDR3aa: CASSETGTAKRLEAFF
CDR3nt: TGTGCCAGCAGCGAAACCGGGACAGCGAAGAGGCTTGAAGCTTTCTTT

d_gene: TRBD1
j_gene: TRBJ1-5
len: 17
abundance: .
v_gene: TRBV6-2/TRBV6-3
CDR3aa: CASSYSFRDSGNQPQHF
CDR3nt: TGTGCCAGCAGTTACTCCTTTCGGGACAGTGGGAATCAGCCCCAGCATTTT

d_gene: .
j_gene: TRBJ2-1
len: 9
abundance: .
v_gene: TRBV12-3/TRBV12-4
CDR3aa: CASSSPKFF
CDR3nt: TGTGCCAGCAGTTCCCCTAAGTTCTTC

d_gene: .
j_gene: TRBJ1-5
len: 16
abundance: .
v_gene: TRBV15
CDR3aa: CATSRTPDRYNQPQHF
CDR3nt: TGTGCCACCTCACGGACCCCAGACAGGTACAATCAGCCCCAGCATTTT

d_gene: .
j_gene: TRBJ1-4
len: 16
abundance: .
v_gene: TRBV2
CDR3aa: CASSLRAGATNEKLFF
CDR3nt: TGTGCCAGCAGTCTCAGGGCAGGGGCAACTAATGAAAAACTGTTTTTT

d_gene: .
j_gene: TRBJ2-1
len: 15
abundance: few
v_gene: TRBV19
CDR3aa: CASSTDRTLGSEQFF
CDR3nt: TGTGCCAGTAGTACCGATCGTACCCTAGGGAGTGAGCAGTTCTTC

d_gene: .
j_gene: TRBJ1-3
len: 15
abundance: .
v_gene: TRBV5-5
CDR3aa: CASSSSGGSGNTIYF
CDR3nt: TGTGCCAGCAGCTCGTCGGGGGGTAGTGGAAACACCATATATTTT

d_gene: TRBD2
j_gene: TRBJ2-1
len: 16
abundance: once
v_gene: TRBV7-2
CDR3aa: CASSLDSGLAWNEQFF
CDR3nt: TGTGCCAGCAGCTTAGATTCCGGACTAGCGTGGAATGAGCAGTTCTTC

d_gene: .
j_gene: TRBJ1-1
len: 15
abundance: once
v_gene: TRBV5-1
CDR3aa: CASSLLAAQGTEAFF
CDR3nt: TGCGCCAGCAGCCTTCTAGCGGCTCAGGGAACTGAAGCTTTCTTT

d_gene: .
j_gene: TRBJ1-1
len: 14
abundance: .
v_gene: TRBV2
CDR3aa: CASSPDRRNTEAFF
CDR3nt: TGTGCCAGCAGCCCAGACAGGAGGAACACTGAAGCTTTCTTT

d_gene: .
j_gene: TRBJ2-7
len: 14
abundance: .
v_gene: TRBV27
CDR3aa: CASSLGENLYEQYF
CDR3nt: TGTGCCAGCAGTTTAGGAGAAAATCTCTACGAGCAGTACTTC